This T cell receptor beta chain comes out of a study of vaccination effects on CD4 cells after COVID-19. Study-wide results and limits: Cross-reactivity toward common cold coronaviruses was confined to only 1 of 255 vaccine-induced clones in healthy vaccinees. In the study, convalescent patients were few, and early post-infection timepoints were absent.

As regards this clone: The antigen remains undetermined.

Before any sequencing was done, the ViraFEST assay used viral peptide pools to expand antigen-specific CD4+ T cells. Culturing for roughly 9 days preceded CD4+ T cell isolation. Vaccinated participants had no history of SARS-CoV-2 infection and tested negative for nucleocapsid antibodies. In culture with 10 IU/ml IL-2 and roughly 9.7 ug/ml peptides, PBMC were grown at two million per well. CDR3 size: 14 residues. Trimming cost V 2 bases and J 5 bases, with 12 bases left between them. The germline V gene encodes CDR1 KGHSH and CDR2 LQKENI. Assay: immunoSEQ multiplex PCR; the TCRdb copy retains only in-frame clones and omits some. Here the sample spans 62,000 or so clones, 80% being singletons.

The sample in question was CD4+ T cells from PBMCs cultured with SARS-CoV-2 spike peptides, obtained before COVID-19 vaccination. The chain combines TRBV18 with TRBJ2-5; maybe TRBD2 (5 bases). This TCR came from a human donor who received a COVID-19 vaccine. The CDR3 region is CASSPSLAGETQYF. CDR3 nucleotide sequence: TGTGCCAGCTCACCATCCCTAGCTGGGGAGACCCAGTACTTC.